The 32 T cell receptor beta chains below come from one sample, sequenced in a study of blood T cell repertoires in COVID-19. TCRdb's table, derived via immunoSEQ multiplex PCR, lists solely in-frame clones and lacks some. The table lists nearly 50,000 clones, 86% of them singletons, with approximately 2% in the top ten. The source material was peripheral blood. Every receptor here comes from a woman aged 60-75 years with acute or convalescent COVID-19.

The CDR3: CASSHWGQMNTEAFF. DNA of the CDR3: TGTGCCAGCAGCCACTGGGGACAGATGAACACTGAAGCTTTCTTT. The rearrangement uses TRBV3-1 (or the pseudogene TRBV3-2) and TRBJ1-1; 7 bases map to TRBD1. J was trimmed by 0 bases and V by 3 bases; bases with no gene match: 4. Germline CDR1 and CDR2: LGHDT and YNNKEL (reference sequence). The CDR3 is 15 amino acids.

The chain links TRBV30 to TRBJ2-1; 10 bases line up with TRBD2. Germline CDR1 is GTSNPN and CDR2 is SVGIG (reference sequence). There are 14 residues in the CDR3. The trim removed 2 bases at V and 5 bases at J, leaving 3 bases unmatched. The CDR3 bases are TGTGCCTGGAGTCTAGCGGGAGTGCACAATGAGCAGTTCTTC. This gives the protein CAWSLAGVHNEQFF.

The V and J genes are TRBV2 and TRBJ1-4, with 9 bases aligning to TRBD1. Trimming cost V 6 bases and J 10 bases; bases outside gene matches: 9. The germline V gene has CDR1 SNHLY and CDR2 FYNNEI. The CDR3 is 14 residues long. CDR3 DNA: TGTGCCAGCAGCCAGGGACAGGGAAGGGGAAAACTGTTTTTT. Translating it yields CASSQGQGRGKLFF.

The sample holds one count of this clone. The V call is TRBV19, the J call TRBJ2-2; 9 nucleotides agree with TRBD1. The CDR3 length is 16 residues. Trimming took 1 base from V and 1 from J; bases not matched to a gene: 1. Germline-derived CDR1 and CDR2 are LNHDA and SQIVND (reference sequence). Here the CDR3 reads CASSIGDRVNTGELFF. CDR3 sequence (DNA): TGTGCCAGTAGTATAGGGGACAGGGTGAACACCGGGGAGCTGTTTTTT.

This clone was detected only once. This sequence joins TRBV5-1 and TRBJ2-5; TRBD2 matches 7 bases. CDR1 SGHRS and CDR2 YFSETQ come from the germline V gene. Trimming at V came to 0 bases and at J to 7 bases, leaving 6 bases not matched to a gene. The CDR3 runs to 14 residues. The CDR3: CASSLVSSSGTQYF. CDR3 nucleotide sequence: TGCGCCAGCAGCTTGGTGTCGTCTAGCGGGACCCAGTACTTC. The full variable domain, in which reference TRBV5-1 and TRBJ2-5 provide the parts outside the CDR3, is KAGVTQTPRYLIKTRGQQVTLSCSPISGHRSVSWYQQTPGQGLQFLFEYFSETQRNKGNFPGRFSGRQFSNSRSEMNVSTLELGDSALYLCASSLVSSSGTQYFGPGTRLLVL.

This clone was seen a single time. The CDR3 protein is CASSPRGRIYGYTF. Here the CDR3 DNA reads TGTGCCAGCAGCCCCCGGGGTCGGATCTATGGCTACACCTTC. The chain uses TRBV3-1 (or the pseudogene TRBV3-2) and TRBJ1-2; D is uncertain. Germline CDR1 is LGHDT and CDR2 is YNNKEL (reference sequence). Between the trimmed V and J ends, which lost 4 bases and 4 bases, there was a span of 13 bases. The CDR3 consists of 14 residues.

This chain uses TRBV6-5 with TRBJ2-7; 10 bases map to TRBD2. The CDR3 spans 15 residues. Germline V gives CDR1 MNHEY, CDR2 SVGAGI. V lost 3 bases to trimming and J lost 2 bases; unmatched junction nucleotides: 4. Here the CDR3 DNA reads TGTGCCAGCAGTTATATAGCGGGAGGTCCCTACGAGCAGTACTTC. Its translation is CASSYIAGGPYEQYF.

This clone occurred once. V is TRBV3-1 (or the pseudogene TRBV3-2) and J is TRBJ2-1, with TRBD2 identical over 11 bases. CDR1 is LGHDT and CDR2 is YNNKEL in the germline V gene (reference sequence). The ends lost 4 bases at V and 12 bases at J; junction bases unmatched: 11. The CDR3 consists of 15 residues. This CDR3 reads CASSRQLAGVDGQFF. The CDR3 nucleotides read TGTGCCAGCAGCCGCCAACTAGCGGGAGTGGATGGGCAGTTCTTC.

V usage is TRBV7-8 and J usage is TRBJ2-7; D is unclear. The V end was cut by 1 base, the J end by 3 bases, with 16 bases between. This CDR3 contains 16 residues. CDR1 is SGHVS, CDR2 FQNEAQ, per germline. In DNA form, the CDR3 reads TGTGCCAGCAGCTTAGGTGTATCGGGTATCAGCTACGAGCAGTACTTC. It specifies CASSLGVSGISYEQYF.

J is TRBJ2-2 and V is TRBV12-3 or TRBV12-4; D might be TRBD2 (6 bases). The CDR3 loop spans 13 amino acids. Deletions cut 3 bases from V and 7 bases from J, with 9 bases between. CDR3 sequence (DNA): TGTGCCAGCAGTTTGGGCGGGAACGGGGAGCTGTTTTTT. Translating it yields CASSLGGNGELFF.

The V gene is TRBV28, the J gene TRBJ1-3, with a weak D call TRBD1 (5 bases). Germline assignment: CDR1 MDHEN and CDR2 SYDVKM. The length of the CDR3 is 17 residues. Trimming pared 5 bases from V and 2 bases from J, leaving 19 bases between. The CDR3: CASSGEWGREAGNTIYF. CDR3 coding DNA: TGTGCCAGCAGTGGGGAATGGGGCAGGGAGGCTGGAAACACCATATATTTT.

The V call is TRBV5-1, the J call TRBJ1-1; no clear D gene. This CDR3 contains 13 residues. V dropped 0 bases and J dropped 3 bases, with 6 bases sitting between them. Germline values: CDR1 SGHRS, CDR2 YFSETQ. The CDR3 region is CASSLAGDTEAFF. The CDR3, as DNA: TGCGCCAGCAGCTTGGCTGGAGACACTGAAGCTTTCTTT.

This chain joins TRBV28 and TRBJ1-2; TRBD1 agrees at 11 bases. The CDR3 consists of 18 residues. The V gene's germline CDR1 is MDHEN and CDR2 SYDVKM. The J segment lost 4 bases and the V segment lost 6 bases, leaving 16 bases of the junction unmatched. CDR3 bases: TGTGCCAGCAGCCCTTCCGGACAGGGGGCGGCACACTCCTATGGCTACACCTTC. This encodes CASSPSGQGAAHSYGYTF.

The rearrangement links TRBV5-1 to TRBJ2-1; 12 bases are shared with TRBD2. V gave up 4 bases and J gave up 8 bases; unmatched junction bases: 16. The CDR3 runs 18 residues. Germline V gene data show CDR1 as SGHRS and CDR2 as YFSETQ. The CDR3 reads CASSQRASGRAILDEQFF. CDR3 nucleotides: TGCGCCAGCAGCCAACGGGCTAGCGGGAGGGCCATTTTGGATGAGCAGTTCTTC.

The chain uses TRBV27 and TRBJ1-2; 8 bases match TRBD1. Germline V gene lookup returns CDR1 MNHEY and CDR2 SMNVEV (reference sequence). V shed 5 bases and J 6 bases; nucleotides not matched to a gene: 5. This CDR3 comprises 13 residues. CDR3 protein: CASSLQGGHGYTF. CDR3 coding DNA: TGTGCCAGCAGTCTACAGGGGGGACATGGCTACACCTTC.

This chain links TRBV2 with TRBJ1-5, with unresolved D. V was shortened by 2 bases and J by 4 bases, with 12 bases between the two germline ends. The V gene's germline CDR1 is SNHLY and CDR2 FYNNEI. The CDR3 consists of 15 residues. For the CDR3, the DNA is TGTGCCAGCAGTGAACCCCAGCGCCGAAATCAGCCCCAGCATTTT. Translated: CASSEPQRRNQPQHF.

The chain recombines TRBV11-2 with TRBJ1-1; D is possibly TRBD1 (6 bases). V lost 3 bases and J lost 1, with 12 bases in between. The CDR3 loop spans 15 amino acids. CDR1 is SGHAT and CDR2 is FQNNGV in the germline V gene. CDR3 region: CASSLPGQPNTEAFF. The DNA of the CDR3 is TGTGCCAGCAGCTTGCCAGGACAGCCGAACACTGAAGCTTTCTTT.

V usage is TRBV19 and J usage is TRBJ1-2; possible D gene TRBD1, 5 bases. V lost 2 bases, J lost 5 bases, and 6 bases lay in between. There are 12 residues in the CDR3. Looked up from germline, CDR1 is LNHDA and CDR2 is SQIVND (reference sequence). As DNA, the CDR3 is TGTGCCAGTAGTATAACAGGATATGGCTACACCTTC. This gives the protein CASSITGYGYTF.

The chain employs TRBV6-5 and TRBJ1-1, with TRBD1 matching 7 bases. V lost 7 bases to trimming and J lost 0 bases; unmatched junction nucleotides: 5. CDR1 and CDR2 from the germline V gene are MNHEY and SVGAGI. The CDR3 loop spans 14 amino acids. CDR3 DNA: TGTGCCAGCAATGGGGGACAGCTGAACACTGAAGCTTTCTTT. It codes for CASNGGQLNTEAFF.

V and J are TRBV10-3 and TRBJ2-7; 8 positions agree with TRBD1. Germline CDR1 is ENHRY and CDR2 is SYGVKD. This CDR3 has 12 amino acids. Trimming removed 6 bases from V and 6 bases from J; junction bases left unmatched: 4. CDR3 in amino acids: CAIRGQVSEQYF. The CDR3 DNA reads TGTGCCATCAGGGGACAGGTCAGCGAGCAGTACTTC.

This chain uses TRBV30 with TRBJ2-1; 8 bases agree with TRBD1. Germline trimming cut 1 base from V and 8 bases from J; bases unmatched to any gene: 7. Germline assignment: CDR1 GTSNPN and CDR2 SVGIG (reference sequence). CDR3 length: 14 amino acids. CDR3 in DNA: TGTGCCTGGAGTGGGACAGGGCCCTCCGATGAGCAGTTCTTC. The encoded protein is CAWSGTGPSDEQFF. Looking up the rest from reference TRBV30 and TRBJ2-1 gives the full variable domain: SQTIHQWPATLVQPVGSPLSLECTVEGTSNPNLYWYRQAAGRGLQLLFYSVGIGQISSEVPQNLSASRPQDRQFILSSKKLLLSDSGFYLCAWSGTGPSDEQFFGPGTRLTVL.

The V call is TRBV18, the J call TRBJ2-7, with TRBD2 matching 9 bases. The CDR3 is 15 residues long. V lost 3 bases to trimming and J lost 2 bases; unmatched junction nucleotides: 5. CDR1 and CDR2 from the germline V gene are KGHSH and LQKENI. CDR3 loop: CASSPSGSRAYEQYF. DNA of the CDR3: TGTGCCAGCTCACCTAGCGGGAGTAGGGCCTACGAGCAGTACTTC.

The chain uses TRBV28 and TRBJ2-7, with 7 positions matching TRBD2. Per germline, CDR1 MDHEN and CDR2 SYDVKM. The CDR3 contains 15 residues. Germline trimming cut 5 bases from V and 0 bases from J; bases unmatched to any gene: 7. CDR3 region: CASSPGGLSSYEQYF. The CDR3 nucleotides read TGTGCCAGCAGTCCGGGGGGACTAAGCTCCTACGAGCAGTACTTC. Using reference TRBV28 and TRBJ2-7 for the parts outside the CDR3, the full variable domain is DVKVTQSSRYLVKRTGEKVFLECVQDMDHENMFWYRQDPGLGLRLIYFSYDVKMKEKGDIPEGYSVSREKKERFSLILESASTNQTSMYLCASSPGGLSSYEQYFGPGTRLTVT.

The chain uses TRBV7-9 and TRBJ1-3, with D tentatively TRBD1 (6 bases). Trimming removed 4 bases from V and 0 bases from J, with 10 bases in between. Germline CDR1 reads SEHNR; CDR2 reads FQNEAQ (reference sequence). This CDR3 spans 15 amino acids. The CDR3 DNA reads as TGTGCCAGCAGCTGGGGGACACTCTCTGGAAACACCATATATTTT. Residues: CASSWGTLSGNTIYF.

Written as DNA, the CDR3 is TGTGCCAGCAGTTACGAAGGAGGCACTGAAGCTTTCTTT. The encoded protein is CASSYEGGTEAFF. The chain links TRBV6-5 to TRBJ1-1, with D unresolved. The V and J ends lost 2 bases and 4 bases respectively, with 8 bases between them. This CDR3 has 13 amino acids. The germline CDR1 and CDR2 sequences are MNHEY and SVGAGI.

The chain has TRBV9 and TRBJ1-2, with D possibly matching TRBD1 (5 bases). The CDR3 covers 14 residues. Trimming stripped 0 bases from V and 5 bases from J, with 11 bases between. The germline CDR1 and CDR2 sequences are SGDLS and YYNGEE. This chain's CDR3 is CASSVAQGGYGYTF. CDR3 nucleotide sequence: TGTGCCAGCAGCGTAGCCCAGGGAGGATATGGCTACACCTTC. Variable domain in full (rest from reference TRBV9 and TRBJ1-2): DSGVTQTPKHLITATGQRVTLRCSPRSGDLSVYWYQQSLDQGLQFLIQYYNGEERAKGNILERFSAQQFPDLHSELNLSSLELGDSALYFCASSVAQGGYGYTFGSGTRLTVV.

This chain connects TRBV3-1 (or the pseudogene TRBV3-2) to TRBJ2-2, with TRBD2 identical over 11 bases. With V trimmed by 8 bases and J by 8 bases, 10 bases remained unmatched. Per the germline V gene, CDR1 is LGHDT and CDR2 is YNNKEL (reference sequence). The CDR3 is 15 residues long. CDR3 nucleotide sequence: TGTGCCAGCGGAGGGACTAGCGGAGCGAGGGGGGAGCTGTTTTTT. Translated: CASGGTSGARGELFF.

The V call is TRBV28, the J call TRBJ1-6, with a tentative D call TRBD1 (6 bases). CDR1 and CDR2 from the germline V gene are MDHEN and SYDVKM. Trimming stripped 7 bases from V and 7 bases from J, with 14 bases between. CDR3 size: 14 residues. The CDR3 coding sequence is TGTGCCAGCACCAAGAGGGGGAGAAATTCACCCCTCCACTTT. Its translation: CASTKRGRNSPLHF.

DNA for the CDR3: TGTGCCAGTAGTATCTTCTTTGGATCGCGGGATATCTATGGCTACACCTTC. It codes for CASSIFFGSRDIYGYTF. The chain recombines TRBV19 with TRBJ1-2; D gene unclear. The V end was cut by 3 bases, the J end by 4 bases, with 21 bases between. In germline, CDR1 is LNHDA, CDR2 SQIVND (reference sequence). The CDR3 covers 17 residues.

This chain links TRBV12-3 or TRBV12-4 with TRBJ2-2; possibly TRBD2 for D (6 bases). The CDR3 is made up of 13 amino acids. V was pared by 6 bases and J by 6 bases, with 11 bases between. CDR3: CASSPPGAGELFF. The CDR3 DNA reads TGTGCCAGCAGCCCCCCGGGAGCCGGGGAGCTGTTTTTT.

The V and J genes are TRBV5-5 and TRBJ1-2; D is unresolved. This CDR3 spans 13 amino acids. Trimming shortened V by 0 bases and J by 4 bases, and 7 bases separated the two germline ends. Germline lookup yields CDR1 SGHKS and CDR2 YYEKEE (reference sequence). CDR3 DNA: TGTGCCAGCAGCTTGGGGGCGACCTATGGCTACACCTTC. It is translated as CASSLGATYGYTF.

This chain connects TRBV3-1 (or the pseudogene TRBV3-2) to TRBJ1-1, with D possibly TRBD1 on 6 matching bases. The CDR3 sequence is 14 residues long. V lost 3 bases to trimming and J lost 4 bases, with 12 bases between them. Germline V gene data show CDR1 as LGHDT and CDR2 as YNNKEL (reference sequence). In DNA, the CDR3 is TGTGCCAGCAGCCAGGGAGGGGGTTTCACTGAAGCTTTCTTT. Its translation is CASSQGGGFTEAFF.